A single T cell receptor (beta chain) is shown here with its context. Sequencing used immunoSEQ multiplex PCR; TCRdb keeps in-frame clones, though not all of them. The sample holds about 95,000 clones, 80% to 90% seen once. The data are from a study of PD-L1 blockade in urothelial cancer. Time point specified: pretreatment peripheral blood. A total of 1 to 8 samples per patient were collected pretreatment and on-treatment. The sample here was PBMCs, taken around atezolizumab (anti-PD-L1) treatment. This TCR was recovered from a man aged 60 to 75 with urothelial cancer.

The CDR3 spells CASSQGGGLGGMNTEAFF. The CDR3 nucleotides are TGCGCCAGCAGCCAAGGGGGGGGACTCGGTGGTATGAACACTGAAGCTTTCTTT. V is TRBV4-1 and J is TRBJ1-1; maybe TRBD1 (5 bases). The length of the CDR3 is 18 residues. Germline CDR1 reads MGHRA; CDR2 reads YSYEKL. V dropped 1 base and J dropped 0 bases, with 18 bases sitting between them.